These 4 T cell receptor beta chains came from one sample sequenced in a study of a mutant IDH1 vaccine in newly diagnosed glioma. What these receptors recognize is not known. The data were produced by immunoSEQ multiplex PCR, yet TCRdb's version contains in-frame clones alone and is incomplete. The data show 60,000 or so clones, 85% to 90% seen once. Documented time point: week 5, during vaccination. With topical imiquimod, each dose of the vaccine consisted of 300 ug of mutant IDH1 20-mer peptide. This specimen consisted of PBMCs, obtained from a glioma patient whose treatment included an IDH1 peptide vaccine. The receptors shown here come from a middle-aged woman with glioma.

The chain uses TRBV4-3 and TRBJ1-6; 11 nucleotides align to TRBD1. Germline values: CDR1 LGHNA, CDR2 YSLEER. This CDR3 contains 15 residues. V shed 4 bases and J 10 bases; nucleotides not matched to a gene: 6. The CDR3 sequence is CASSLGQGARSPLHF. CDR3 DNA: TGCGCCAGCAGCCTTGGACAGGGGGCAAGATCACCCCTCCACTTT.

The chain couples TRBV11-1 to TRBJ2-2; maybe TRBD2 (5 bases). Looked up from germline, CDR1 is SGHAT and CDR2 is FQDESV (reference sequence). V was cut by 3 bases and J by 0 bases, with 14 bases left in between. This CDR3 comprises 17 residues. The CDR3 DNA reads TGTGCCAGCAGCTTCCCTACTAGTGTTCCGAACACCGGGGAGCTGTTTTTT. Translating gives CASSFPTSVPNTGELFF.

V usage is TRBV21-1 and J usage is TRBJ1-5; the D call in the table, TRBD1, was not verified against the DNA. TRBV21-1 is labeled a pseudogene. The CDR3 loop spans 16 amino acids. The CDR3 region is CASSDRDSVSNQPQHF. For the CDR3, the DNA is TGTGCCAGCAGCGACCGGGACAGCGTAAGCAATCAGCCCCAGCATTTT.

V usage is TRBV6-6 and J usage is TRBJ2-7; 7 nucleotides agree with TRBD2. From germline, CDR1 is MNHNY and CDR2 SVGAGI (reference sequence). V lost 8 bases to trimming and J lost 3 bases; unmatched junction nucleotides: 7. The CDR3 spans 13 residues. The CDR3 sequence: CASGRTSLYEQYF. CDR3 in DNA: TGTGCCAGCGGCAGGACTAGTCTCTACGAGCAGTACTTC.